Shown below are 18 T cell receptor beta chains from a single sample sequenced in a study of long-term antiretroviral therapy in people with HIV. A v3.0 immunoSEQ assay was performed at survey level. TCRdb's copy holds only in-frame clones and misses some; the assay was immunoSEQ multiplex PCR. The sample yields 24,000 or so clones, 85% seen once. The sequences come from unsorted PBMCs, collected 2.3 years after starting antiretroviral therapy. The receptors derive from a man in his forties or fifties with HIV.

The J gene is TRBJ2-1, the V gene TRBV5-6; possibly TRBD1 or TRBD2 for D (5 bases each). Germline CDR1 and CDR2: SGHDT and YYEEEE. The germline V and J ends were trimmed by 2 bases and 12 bases, with 18 bases remaining between them. This CDR3 comprises 14 residues. The CDR3 reads CASSFGSGQGGQFF. The CDR3 DNA follows: TGTGCCAGCAGCTTTGGCTCGGGGCAAGGCGGGCAGTTCTTC.

The gene calls are TRBV5-4 and TRBJ1-2, with a weak D call TRBD1 (5 bases). V was trimmed by 5 bases and J by 0 bases, leaving 11 bases between them. In germline, CDR1 is SGHNT, CDR2 YYREEE (reference sequence). The CDR3 contains 14 residues. The CDR3 loop reads CASRRGLANYGYTF. In nucleotides, the CDR3 is TGTGCCAGCAGAAGGGGTCTAGCTAACTATGGCTACACCTTC.

The gene calls are TRBV14 and TRBJ2-3, with 8 bases that match TRBD2. This CDR3 is 15 amino acids long. The germline V gene encodes CDR1 SGHDN and CDR2 FVKESK. V gave up 2 bases and J gave up 3 bases; unmatched junction bases: 4. Written as DNA, the CDR3 is TGTGCCAGCAGCCAAACGGGAGGGCCAACAGATACGCAGTATTTT. This translates into CASSQTGGPTDTQYF.

The rearrangement uses TRBV27 and TRBJ2-1; no definite D call. Deletions cut 3 bases from V and 6 bases from J, with 15 bases between. CDR3 length: 15 residues. The germline V gene encodes CDR1 MNHEY and CDR2 SMNVEV (reference sequence). The CDR3 loop is CASSFAASLVNEQFF. CDR3 nucleotides: TGTGCCAGCAGTTTCGCGGCCAGTTTAGTCAATGAGCAGTTCTTC.

The rearrangement uses TRBV18 and TRBJ1-2; the D gene is possibly TRBD1 (5 bases). The germline V and J ends were trimmed by 0 bases and 1 base, with 12 bases remaining between them. CDR1 is KGHSH and CDR2 is LQKENI in the germline V gene. The CDR3 extends over 16 amino acids. The CDR3 spells CASSPPSGSNNYGYTF. Written as DNA, the CDR3 is TGTGCCAGCTCACCACCTTCAGGGTCCAATAACTATGGCTACACCTTC.

This clone is a singleton in its sample. The rearrangement joins TRBV15 to TRBJ2-7; 14 nucleotides agree with TRBD2. Germline V gene data show CDR1 as LNHNV and CDR2 as YYDKDF (reference sequence). V trimming: 0 bases; J trimming: 6 bases; junction bases outside the gene matches: 16. CDR3 length: 20 residues. This CDR3 reads CATSRDYLSSGTSGSVEQYF. The CDR3 DNA is TGTGCCACCAGCAGAGATTATTTGTCTTCCGGGACTAGCGGGAGTGTCGAGCAGTACTTC.

V usage is TRBV4-1 and J usage is TRBJ1-5; TRBD1 aligns across 10 bases. The CDR3 runs to 17 residues. Germline assignment: CDR1 MGHRA and CDR2 YSYEKL. The junction had 10 bases not matched to a gene; V was cut back by 1 base and J by 7 bases. In DNA, the CDR3 is TGCGCCAGCAGCCAAGGTCAGTCGACAGGGGGCCAACAGCCCCAGCATTTT. Residues: CASSQGQSTGGQQPQHF.

The J gene is TRBJ2-5, the V gene TRBV14; TRBD1 agrees at 9 bases. Trimming at V came to 5 bases and at J to 2 bases, leaving 6 bases not matched to a gene. The CDR3 is made up of 15 amino acids. The germline CDR1 and CDR2 sequences are SGHDN and FVKESK. This CDR3 reads CASSEGQGPQETQYF. The CDR3 DNA is TGTGCCAGCAGCGAGGGACAGGGTCCACAAGAGACCCAGTACTTC.

The rearrangement uses TRBV7-9 and TRBJ1-1, with D possibly being TRBD1 (6 bases). The CDR3 runs 14 residues. V lost 2 bases and J 6 bases, leaving 13 bases between the germline ends. Germline V gives CDR1 SEHNR, CDR2 FQNEAQ (reference sequence). The CDR3 spells CASSLKQGDPEAFF. The DNA of the CDR3 is TGTGCCAGCAGCTTAAAACAGGGCGATCCTGAAGCTTTCTTT.

The rearrangement joins TRBV5-1 to TRBJ2-2; either TRBD1 or TRBD2 may fit D (5 bases each). In germline, CDR1 is SGHRS, CDR2 YFSETQ. The V gene lost 0 bases and the J gene lost 0 bases, with 12 bases spanning the gap. This CDR3 is 17 amino acids long. The CDR3 coding sequence is TGCGCCAGCAGCTTGGCCGGGGCAGGGTCGAACACCGGGGAGCTGTTTTTT. Translating gives CASSLAGAGSNTGELFF.

This chain joins TRBV6-1 and TRBJ2-7, with D unresolved. The CDR3 spans 14 residues. The V gene's germline CDR1 is MNHNS and CDR2 SASEGT. V was clipped by 1 base and J by 9 bases, with 16 bases between them. The CDR3 sequence: CASSEVGSAIVQYF. The DNA of the CDR3 is TGTGCCAGCAGTGAAGTCGGCAGCGCCATTGTGCAGTACTTC.

This clone showed up just once. The chain couples TRBV6-1 to TRBJ1-1; 8 nucleotides align to TRBD1. Germline CDR1 MNHNS, CDR2 SASEGT. The CDR3 sequence is 17 residues long. The J segment lost 0 bases and the V segment lost 3 bases, leaving 9 bases of the junction unmatched. The CDR3 DNA reads as TGTGCCAGCAGTGAGGTGGCAGGGGGCTACATGAACACTGAAGCTTTCTTT. This codes for CASSEVAGGYMNTEAFF.

The V call is TRBV19, the J call TRBJ2-7; TRBD1 agrees at 7 bases. V gave up 2 bases and J gave up 2 bases; unmatched junction bases: 6. The germline gives CDR1 LNHDA, CDR2 SQIVND (reference sequence). The CDR3 extends over 15 amino acids. CDR3 sequence: CASSISTGPPYEQYF. In DNA form, the CDR3 reads TGTGCCAGTAGTATATCGACAGGGCCTCCCTACGAGCAGTACTTC.

The J gene is TRBJ2-2, the V gene TRBV25-1; no reliable D call. Per the germline V gene, CDR1 is MGHDK and CDR2 is SYGVNS. There are 13 residues in the CDR3. Trimming pared 1 base from V and 2 bases from J, leaving 2 bases between. The CDR3 loop is CASSEFNTGELFF. The CDR3 DNA is TGTGCCAGCAGTGAATTTAACACCGGGGAGCTGTTTTTT.

This chain joins TRBV5-1 and TRBJ1-2; D is unresolved. Trimming pared 1 base from V and 3 bases from J, leaving 7 bases between. The germline V gene has CDR1 SGHRS and CDR2 YFSETQ. The CDR3 is 13 amino acids. The CDR3 reads CASSLPPDYGYTF. DNA of the CDR3: TGCGCCAGCAGCTTGCCCCCAGACTATGGCTACACCTTC.

The chain links TRBV10-3 to TRBJ2-1; the match to TRBD2 covers 12 bases. Germline CDR1 is ENHRY and CDR2 is SYGVKD. Losses at the gene ends were 10 bases for V and 9 bases for J; bases not matched to a gene: 13. This CDR3 is 15 amino acids long. As DNA, the CDR3 is TGTGCCAGCCAGGGACTAGCGGGTACACGGGTTGAGCAGTTCTTC. Translated, it gives CASQGLAGTRVEQFF.

V usage is TRBV5-1 and J usage is TRBJ2-5; no definite D call. V was clipped by 6 bases and J by 5 bases, with 17 bases between them. The CDR3 has 14 residues. Germline V gene lookup returns CDR1 SGHRS and CDR2 YFSETQ. CDR3 protein: CASTPLSPSETQYF. In nucleotides, the CDR3 is TGCGCCAGCACCCCCCTCTCTCCGAGTGAGACCCAGTACTTC.

J is TRBJ1-5 and V is TRBV27; unclear D gene. Between the trimmed V and J ends, which lost 1 base and 5 bases, there was a span of 12 bases. Germline CDR1 is MNHEY and CDR2 is SMNVEV (reference sequence). There are 15 residues in the CDR3. CDR3 amino acids: CASSLYPARDQPQHF. CDR3 nucleotides: TGTGCCAGCAGTTTATATCCCGCCCGTGATCAGCCCCAGCATTTT.